The sequence of this T cell receptor (beta chain) was determined in a study of PD-L1 blockade in urothelial cancer. Across the whole study: Males with bladder-origin urothelial cancer made up about 90% of the roughly 29 patients. Analysis of blood occurred 3 weeks (second dose) and 6 weeks after treatment start. Counts from blood samples showed a median of 141,255 T cells.

With 3 bases clipped from V and 4 bases from J, the junction kept 5 bases outside the gene matches. The CDR3 is 15 amino acids. Germline values: CDR1 SGHDT, CDR2 YYEEEE. Profiling relied on immunoSEQ multiplex PCR, and the TCRdb table lists in-frame clones only, not all of them. The sample holds roughly 39,000 clones, 85% to 90% seen once. Each individual provided 1 to 8 samples (taken pretreatment and on-treatment). The sample here was PBMCs, taken around atezolizumab (anti-PD-L1) treatment. This chain uses TRBV5-6 with TRBJ2-1, with 9 bases matching TRBD2. The receptor was derived from a man in his fifties or sixties with urothelial cancer. The CDR3 here is CASSWGTSSYNEQFF. CDR3 bases: TGTGCCAGCAGCTGGGGGACTAGCTCTTACAATGAGCAGTTCTTC.